The 19 T cell receptor beta chains reported below all come from one sample, sequenced in a study of T cells in Graves' hyperthyroidism and ophthalmopathy. RNA transcripts provided the source from which TCR beta CDR3 regions were amplified. First-round RT-PCR with HTBI primers amplified the TCR CDR3 region. TCRdb used MiXCR to reprocess the multiplex PCR reads, holding one entry per CDR3 protein. The sample has over 350,000 distinct CDR3 sequences; 11% to 15% are singletons. The sample comprised blood. The receptors derive from a man in his forties or fifties with Graves' ophthalmopathy.

This clonotype was counted only a few times. The chain has TRBV27 and TRBJ2-3; TRBD2 agrees at 9 bases. V lost 11 bases and J lost 3; bases outside the gene matches: 15. The CDR3 sequence is 16 residues long. CDR1 is MNHEY, CDR2 SMNVEV, per germline (reference sequence). The chain's CDR3 is CAGTPAGGGWTDTQYF. The DNA of the CDR3 is TGTGCCGGCACCCCAGCGGGAGGAGGTTGGACAGATACGCAGTATTTT.

The chain is built from TRBV6-6 and TRBJ2-7; 7 nucleotides match TRBD2. The ends lost 1 base at V and 9 bases at J; junction bases unmatched: 18. The CDR3 totals 17 residues. Germline V CDR1 and CDR2: MNHNY, SVGAGI (reference sequence). The CDR3 DNA reads as TGTGCCAGCAGTTACTATGGACTAGGTAGCCCGGGTGGGAGGCAGTACTTC. This translates into CASSYYGLGSPGGRQYF.

This clonotype was picked up many times. The V call is TRBV6-1, the J call TRBJ2-7; D possibly corresponds to TRBD1 (6 bases). The CDR3 covers 13 residues. Trimming took 4 bases from V and 4 from J, leaving 11 bases between them. CDR1 MNHNS and CDR2 SASEGT come from the germline V gene. The CDR3 DNA follows: TGTGCCAGCAGTGTAGGGGGTGGTTACGAGCAGTACTTC. Translation gives CASSVGGGYEQYF.

This clonotype was detected ten times or more. The V and J genes are TRBV9 and TRBJ1-2; 7 bases are a match to TRBD1. Germline CDR1 and CDR2: SGDLS and YYNGEE. This CDR3 has 12 amino acids. V lost 1 base to trimming and J lost 6 bases; unmatched junction nucleotides: 0. In DNA, the CDR3 is TGTGCCAGCAGCGTACAGGGGGATGGCTACACCTTC. It translates to CASSVQGDGYTF.

This clonotype showed up just a few times. One end of the junction varies from germline; a read error may be responsible. The chain recombines TRBV5-1 with TRBJ2-1, with D possibly TRBD1 on 6 matching bases. The CDR3 length is 13 residues. From germline, CDR1 is SGHRS and CDR2 YFSETQ. This CDR3 is CASSLSDSSHGLF. The CDR3 DNA reads as TGCGCCAGCAGCTTGTCGGACAGTTCCCACGGCCTCTTC.

Comments on this clonotype: A read error may produce the germline difference seen at one junction end. The rearrangement links TRBV6-1 to TRBJ2-7; D unresolved. From germline, CDR1 is MNHNS and CDR2 SASEGT. CDR3 size: 13 residues. The CDR3 protein is CASSDRTLYGQYF. The CDR3 coding sequence is TGTGCCAGCAGTGACAGGACCCTCTACGGGCAGTACTTC.

This clonotype was picked up many times. The chain uses TRBV11-3 and TRBJ2-1, with 9 bases lining up with TRBD2. Germline CDR1 and CDR2: SGHNT and YENEEA. V gave up 5 bases and J gave up 5 bases; unmatched junction bases: 7. CDR3 length: 15 residues. The CDR3 here is CASSAETSGDNEQFF. The CDR3 DNA reads TGTGCCAGCAGCGCCGAGACTAGCGGAGACAATGAGCAGTTCTTC.

The V and J genes are TRBV7-9 and TRBJ2-7; 7 bases map to TRBD1. The CDR3 has 16 residues. Germline V gives CDR1 SEHNR, CDR2 FQNEAQ (reference sequence). J gave up 6 bases and V 1 base, and 12 bases lay outside the gene matches. CDR3: CASSLGPRDRTPEQYF. Written as DNA, the CDR3 is TGTGCCAGCAGCTTAGGACCCCGGGACAGAACTCCCGAGCAGTACTTC.

To note about this clonotype: An end of the junction differs from the germline gene, which may be a read error. This chain uses TRBV5-1 with TRBJ2-5; 10 nucleotides agree with TRBD2. This CDR3 is 20 amino acids long. CDR1 and CDR2 from the germline V gene are SGHRS and YFSETQ. The DNA of the CDR3 is TGTGCCAGCAGCGCTACCCGGGGGGCTAGCGGGAGCCGGGTACAAGAGACCCAGTACTTC. Its translation: CASSATRGASGSRVQETQYF.

This clonotype was seen more than once but under ten times. The gene calls are TRBV29-1 and TRBJ1-2; TRBD1 might be the D (6 bases). This CDR3 has 13 amino acids. The V and J ends lost 4 bases and 1 base respectively, with 10 bases between them. The V gene's germline CDR1 is SQVTM and CDR2 ANQGSEA. DNA for the CDR3: TGCAGCGTTGCGACAGGAGGTAACTATGGCTACACCTTC. Translated: CSVATGGNYGYTF.

This clonotype was detected many times. The rearrangement links TRBV2 to TRBJ2-1; the match to TRBD2 covers 10 bases. CDR1 and CDR2 from the germline V gene are SNHLY and FYNNEI. Unmatched junction bases numbered 8, after V lost 4 bases and J lost 2 bases. This CDR3 contains 17 residues. The CDR3 DNA reads TGTGCCAGCAGTGTGAGTAGCGGGAGGATCGCCTACAATGAGCAGTTCTTC. It yields the protein CASSVSSGRIAYNEQFF.

This clonotype was seen only a few times. V is TRBV10-1 and J is TRBJ2-5; 7 nucleotides align to TRBD1. J lost 5 bases, V lost 4 bases, and 10 bases had no gene match. CDR1 and CDR2 (germline): WNHNN, SYGVQD (reference sequence). The CDR3 has 15 residues. The CDR3 is CASSADRVGLETQYF. The DNA for the CDR3 is TGCGCCAGCAGTGCCGACAGGGTGGGGTTGGAGACCCAGTACTTC.

V gene TRBV19 combines with J gene TRBJ2-7; 7 bases are shared with TRBD1. Losses at the gene ends were 0 bases for V and 7 bases for J; bases not matched to a gene: 9. Germline CDR1 and CDR2: LNHDA and SQIVND (reference sequence). The CDR3 extends over 15 amino acids. The CDR3 loop is CASSIDNPGGREQYF. The CDR3 region has the DNA TGTGCCAGTAGTATAGACAATCCAGGGGGAAGGGAGCAGTACTTC.

In this sample, this clonotype turned up a few times. V is TRBV6-1 and J is TRBJ2-7; D is perhaps TRBD2 (5 bases). The V end lost 6 bases, the J end lost 6 bases, and 15 bases lay between the germline ends. There are 13 residues in the CDR3. Germline values: CDR1 MNHNS, CDR2 SASEGT. CDR3 sequence reads: CASRPGLASEQYF. For the CDR3, the DNA is TGTGCCAGCAGGCCCGGACTGGCGAGCGAGCAGTACTTC.

The chain carries TRBV6-2 or TRBV6-3 and TRBJ2-3, with 8 bases matching TRBD2. V dropped 3 bases and J dropped 4; count of bases not matched to a gene: 6. From germline, CDR1 is MNHEY and CDR2 SVGEGT. The length of the CDR3 is 15 residues. CDR3 in amino acids: CASSYGSGRSDTQYF. The DNA of the CDR3 is TGTGCCAGCAGTTATGGGAGCGGGAGATCAGATACGCAGTATTTT.

This clonotype was seen more than once but under ten times. The genes are TRBV10-3 and TRBJ2-5; D is possibly TRBD2 (6 bases). The CDR3 length is 15 residues. Trimming took 6 bases from V and 4 from J, leaving 18 bases between them. In germline, CDR1 is ENHRY, CDR2 SYGVKD. The DNA for the CDR3 is TGTGCCATCAGGGGGGACCACCAGGGAGGAGAGACCCAGTACTTC. Its protein is CAIRGDHQGGETQYF.

This clonotype came up a few times. The chain uses TRBV6-5 and TRBJ2-1; no definite D call. The V gene's germline CDR1 is MNHEY and CDR2 SVGAGI. This CDR3 region has 14 residues. The V gene lost 2 bases and the J gene lost 5 bases, with 10 bases spanning the gap. The CDR3 DNA sequence: TGTGCCAGCAGTTACACGGGTCGAGACAATGAGCAGTTCTTC. This translates into CASSYTGRDNEQFF.

This clonotype was observed at least ten times. The chain carries TRBV3-1 and TRBJ2-7; D is unclear. The CDR3 has 13 residues. Germline V lookup: CDR1 LGHDT, CDR2 YNNKEL (reference sequence). The V end was cut by 0 bases, the J end by 3 bases, with 6 bases between. Here the CDR3 reads CASSQDGRYEQYF. In nucleotides, the CDR3 is TGTGCCAGCAGCCAAGATGGGCGCTACGAGCAGTACTTC.

This sequence joins TRBV19 and TRBJ2-1; 7 positions match TRBD2. CDR3 length: 17 amino acids. Germline V gene data show CDR1 as LNHDA and CDR2 as SQIVND (reference sequence). V shed 3 bases, J shed 0 bases, and the junction held 8 bases outside the gene matches. The CDR3 bases are TGTGCCAGTAGTATTCCGTCCCGCGGGAGCTCCTACAATGAGCAGTTCTTC. Its protein product is CASSIPSRGSSYNEQFF.